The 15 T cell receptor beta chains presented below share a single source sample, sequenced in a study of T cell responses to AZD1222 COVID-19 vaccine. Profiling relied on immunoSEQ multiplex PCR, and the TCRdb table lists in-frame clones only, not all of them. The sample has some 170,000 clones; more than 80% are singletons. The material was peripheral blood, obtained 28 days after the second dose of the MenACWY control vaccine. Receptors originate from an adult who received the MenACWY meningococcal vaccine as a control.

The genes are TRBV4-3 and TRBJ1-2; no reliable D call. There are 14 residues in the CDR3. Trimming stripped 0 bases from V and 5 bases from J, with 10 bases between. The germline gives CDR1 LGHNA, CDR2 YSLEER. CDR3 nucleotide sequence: TGCGCCAGCAGCCAAGATCAGACATCGTATGGCTACACCTTC. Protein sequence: CASSQDQTSYGYTF.

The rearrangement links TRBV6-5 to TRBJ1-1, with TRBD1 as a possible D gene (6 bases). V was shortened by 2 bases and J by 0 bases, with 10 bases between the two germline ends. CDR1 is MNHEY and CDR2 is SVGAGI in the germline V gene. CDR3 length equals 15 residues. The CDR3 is CASSYGGQLNTEAFF. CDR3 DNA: TGTGCCAGCAGTTACGGAGGACAGTTGAACACTGAAGCTTTCTTT.

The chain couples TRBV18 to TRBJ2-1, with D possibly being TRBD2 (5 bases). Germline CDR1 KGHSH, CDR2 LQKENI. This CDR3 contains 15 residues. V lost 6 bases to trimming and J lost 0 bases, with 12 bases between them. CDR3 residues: CASSLALSSYNEQFF. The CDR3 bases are TGTGCCAGCTCTCTAGCATTGAGCTCCTACAATGAGCAGTTCTTC.

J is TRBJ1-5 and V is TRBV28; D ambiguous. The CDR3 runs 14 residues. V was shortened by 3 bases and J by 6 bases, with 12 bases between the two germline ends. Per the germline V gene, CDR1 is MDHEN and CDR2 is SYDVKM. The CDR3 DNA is TGTGCCAGCAGTTTCAGAGGATCGGGTCAGCCCCAGCATTTT. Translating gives CASSFRGSGQPQHF.

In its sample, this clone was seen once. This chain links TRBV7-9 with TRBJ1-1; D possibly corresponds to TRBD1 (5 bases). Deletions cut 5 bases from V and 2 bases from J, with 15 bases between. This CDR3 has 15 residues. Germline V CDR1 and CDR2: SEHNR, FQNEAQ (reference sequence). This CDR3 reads CASSLPAGPNTEAFF. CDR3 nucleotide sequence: TGTGCCAGCAGCCTACCGGCGGGACCAAACACTGAAGCTTTCTTT.

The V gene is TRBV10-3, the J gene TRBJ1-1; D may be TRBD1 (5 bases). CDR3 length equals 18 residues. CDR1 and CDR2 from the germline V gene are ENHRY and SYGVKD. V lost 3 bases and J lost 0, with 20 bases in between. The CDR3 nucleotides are TGTGCCATCAGTGATCTGAGGGAGGGGCGGGCCCTGAACACTGAAGCTTTCTTT. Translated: CAISDLREGRALNTEAFF.

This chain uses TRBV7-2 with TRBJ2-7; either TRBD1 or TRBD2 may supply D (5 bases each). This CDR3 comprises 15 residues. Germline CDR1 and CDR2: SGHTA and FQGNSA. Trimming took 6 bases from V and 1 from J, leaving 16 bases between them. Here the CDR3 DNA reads TGTGCCAGCAGAGTCCGGGGCGGGCCTTCCTACGAGCAGTACTTC. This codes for CASRVRGGPSYEQYF.

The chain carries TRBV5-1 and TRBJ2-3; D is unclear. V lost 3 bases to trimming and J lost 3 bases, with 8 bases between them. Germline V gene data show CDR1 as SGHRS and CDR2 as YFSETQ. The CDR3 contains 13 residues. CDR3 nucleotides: TGCGCCAGCAGCTCATTAGTGACAGATACGCAGTATTTT. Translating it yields CASSSLVTDTQYF.

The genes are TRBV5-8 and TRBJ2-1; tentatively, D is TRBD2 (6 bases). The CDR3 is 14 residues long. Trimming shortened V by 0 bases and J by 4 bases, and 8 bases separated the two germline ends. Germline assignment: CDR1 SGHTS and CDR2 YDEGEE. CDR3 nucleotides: TGTGCCAGCAGCTTGGTGGGAGGATACAATGAGCAGTTCTTC. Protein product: CASSLVGGYNEQFF.

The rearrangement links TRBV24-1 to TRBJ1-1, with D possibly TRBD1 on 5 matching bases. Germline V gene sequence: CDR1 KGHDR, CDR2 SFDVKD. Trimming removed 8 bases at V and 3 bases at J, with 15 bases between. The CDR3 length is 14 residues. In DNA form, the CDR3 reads TGTGCCACCATGCGGGGCTCCCGCGACACTGAAGCTTTCTTT. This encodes CATMRGSRDTEAFF.

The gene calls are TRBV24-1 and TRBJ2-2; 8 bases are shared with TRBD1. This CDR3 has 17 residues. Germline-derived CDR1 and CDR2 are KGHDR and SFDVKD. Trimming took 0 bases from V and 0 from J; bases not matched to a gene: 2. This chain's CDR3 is CATSDLGQGPNTGELFF. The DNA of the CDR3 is TGTGCCACCAGTGATTTGGGACAGGGCCCGAACACCGGGGAGCTGTTTTTT.

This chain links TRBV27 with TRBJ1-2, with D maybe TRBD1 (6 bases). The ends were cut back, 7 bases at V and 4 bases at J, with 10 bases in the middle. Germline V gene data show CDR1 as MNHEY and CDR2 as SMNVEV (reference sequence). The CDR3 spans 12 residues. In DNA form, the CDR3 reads TGTGCCAGCACAGGGGCAGGCTATGGCTACACCTTC. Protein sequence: CASTGAGYGYTF.

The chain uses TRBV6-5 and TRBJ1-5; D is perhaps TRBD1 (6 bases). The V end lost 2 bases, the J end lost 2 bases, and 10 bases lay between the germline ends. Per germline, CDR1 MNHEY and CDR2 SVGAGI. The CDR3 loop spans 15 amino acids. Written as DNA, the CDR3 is TGTGCCAGCAGTTACCAGGGGAAGGGCAATCAGCCCCAGCATTTT. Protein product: CASSYQGKGNQPQHF.

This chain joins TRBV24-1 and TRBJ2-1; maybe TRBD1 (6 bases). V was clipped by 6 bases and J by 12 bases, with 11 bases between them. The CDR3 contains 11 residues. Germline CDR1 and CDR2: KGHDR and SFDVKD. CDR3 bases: TGTGCCACCAGTTACGGACAGTGGCAGTTCTTC. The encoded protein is CATSYGQWQFF.

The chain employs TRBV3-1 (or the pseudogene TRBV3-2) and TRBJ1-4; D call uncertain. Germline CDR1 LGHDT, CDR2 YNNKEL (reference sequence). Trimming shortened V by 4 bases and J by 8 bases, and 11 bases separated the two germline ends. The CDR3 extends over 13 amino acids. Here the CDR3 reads CASSPSAGEKLFF. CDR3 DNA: TGTGCCAGCAGCCCCTCGGCAGGCGAAAAACTGTTTTTT.